Sequencing of this T cell receptor (beta chain) was carried out in a study of T cell changes during pregnancy in multiple sclerosis. Produced via immunoSEQ multiplex PCR; TCRdb's table is partial and in-frame only. The profile shows about 12,000 clones, around 94% of them singletons. V gave up 6 bases and J gave up 5 bases, with 21 bases separating them. The CDR3 is made up of 16 amino acids. Germline values: CDR1 LNHNV, CDR2 YYDKDF (reference sequence). The rearrangement links TRBV15 to TRBJ2-3; maybe TRBD1 (7 bases). This clonotype was obtained from a female donor with multiple sclerosis, enrolled in a pregnancy study. The material was CD4+ T cells from peripheral blood mononuclear cells, obtained before pregnancy. The chain's CDR3 is CATSMGDRAGGDTQYF. CDR3 in DNA: TGTGCCACCAGTATGGGTGACAGGGCCGGGGGAGATACGCAGTATTTT. Combining the CDR3 with reference TRBV15 and TRBJ2-3 gives the whole variable domain DAMVIQNPRYQVTQFGKPVTLSCSQTLNHNVMYWYQQKSSQAPKLLFHYYDKDFNNEADTPDNFQSRRPNTSFCFLDIRSPGLGDTAMYLCATSMGDRAGGDTQYFGPGTRLTVL.